A selection of T cell receptor beta chains follows, all from one sample in a study of hypomethylating agent response in myelodysplastic syndrome. Generated by immunoSEQ multiplex PCR, the TCRdb table keeps only in-frame clones and is missing some. The sample consists of approximately 5,000 clones, about 86% of them appearing once. This material consisted of bone marrow, taken before or after starting hypomethylating agent treatment for myelodysplastic syndrome (not recorded which). The receptor source for this set is a human donor with myelodysplastic syndrome. Each CDR3 is given with its conserved first and last residue. The order of the fields is V gene, clone size, D gene, J gene, CDR3 protein, CDR3 DNA. A D gene is named only where the DNA matches it firmly. Clone size is given for some rows only: seen once, a few or many times, or a class if the clone is expanded.

TRBV5-4	-	TRBD1	TRBJ2-1	CASSRDRAPYNEQFF	TGTGCCAGCAGCCGGGACAGGGCCCCCTACAATGAGCAGTTCTTC
TRBV11-2	-	-	TRBJ2-5	CASSLVQWARGETQYF	TGTGCCAGCAGCTTGGTACAGTGGGCTAGGGGGGAGACCCAGTACTTC
TRBV9	-	-	TRBJ2-1	CASRGLDNEQFF	TGTGCCAGCAGAGGGCTAGACAATGAGCAGTTCTTC
TRBV11-2	-	TRBD2	TRBJ2-3	CASSSRTSGGTDTQYF	TGTGCCAGCAGCTCCCGGACTAGCGGGGGCACAGATACGCAGTATTTT
TRBV10-3	once	-	TRBJ1-2	CAISAFVELANYGYTF	TGTGCCATCAGTGCCTTCGTGGAGTTAGCTAACTATGGCTACACCTTC
TRBV6-1	-	-	TRBJ2-7	CASSEPVYEQYF	TGTGCCAGCAGTGAACCCGTCTACGAGCAGTACTTC
TRBV5-4	-	TRBD2	TRBJ2-5	CATQTSGQETQYF	TGTGCCACTCAGACTAGCGGGCAAGAGACCCAGTACTTC
TRBV4-1	-	-	TRBJ2-2	CASSLFRGADTGELFF	TGCGCCAGCAGCCTTTTCCGGGGGGCCGACACCGGGGAGCTGTTTTTT
TRBV5-1	-	-	TRBJ2-1	CASSLDSYNEQFF	TGCGCCAGCAGCTTGGACAGCTACAATGAGCAGTTCTTC
TRBV18	-	-	TRBJ2-2	CASSPLETELTGELFF	TGTGCCAGCTCACCACTCGAGACGGAACTGACCGGGGAGCTGTTTTTT
TRBV5-8	-	-	TRBJ2-1	CASSLGGGFSYNEQFF	TGTGCCAGCAGCCTAGGTGGAGGGTTTTCCTACAATGAGCAGTTCTTC
TRBV5-4	-	TRBD2	TRBJ2-7	CASSPQRGHYEQYF	TGTGCCAGCAGCCCGCAGCGGGGGCACTACGAGCAGTACTTC
TRBV11-2	-	-	TRBJ1-6	CASSLESYNSPLHF	TGTGCCAGCAGCTTAGAGAGCTATAATTCACCCCTCCACTTT
TRBV6-1	-	TRBD2	TRBJ2-3	CASSGQGGGGDTQYF	TGTGCCAGCAGTGGCCAGGGTGGGGGGGGAGATACGCAGTATTTT
TRBV6-6	-	TRBD1	TRBJ2-7	CASSHAGQGFYF	TGTGCCAGCAGTCACGCTGGACAGGGCTTTTACTTC
TRBV7-2	-	TRBD2	TRBJ2-7	CASSLGLAGGGNEQYF	TGTGCCAGCAGCTTAGGACTAGCGGGGGGGGGAAACGAGCAGTACTTC
TRBV6-5	-	-	TRBJ1-2	CASSSHTSNYGYTF	TGTGCCAGCAGTTCCCATACCTCTAACTATGGCTACACCTTC
TRBV9	-	TRBD1	TRBJ2-1	CASSSDRGFEQFF	TGTGCCAGCAGCAGCGACAGGGGTTTTGAGCAGTTCTTC
TRBV5-4	-	TRBD2	TRBJ2-1	CASSLWGGGYNEQFF	TGTGCCAGCAGCTTGTGGGGCGGGGGTTATAATGAGCAGTTCTTC
TRBV10-1	-	TRBD2	TRBJ2-5	CASSGYREGETQYF	TGCGCCAGCAGTGGATACCGGGAGGGAGAGACCCAGTACTTC
TRBV11-2	-	-	TRBJ2-7	CASSLLRVSYEQYF	TGTGCCAGCAGCTTACTAAGGGTCTCCTACGAGCAGTACTTC
TRBV11-1	few	-	TRBJ1-2	CASSLSGVGFYGYTF	TGTGCCAGCAGCTTAAGCGGCGTAGGCTTCTATGGCTACACCTTC
TRBV10-3	-	-	TRBJ2-2	CAISDGTPERKTGELFF	TGTGCCATCAGTGATGGGACCCCAGAAAGAAAAACCGGGGAGCTGTTTTTT
TRBV10-1	-	-	TRBJ2-1	CASLLVYNEQFF	TGCGCCAGCCTACTTGTGTACAATGAGCAGTTCTTC
TRBV7-2	-	-	TRBJ2-5	CASSPQETQYF	TGTGCCAGCAGCCCCCAAGAGACCCAGTACTTC
TRBV7-3	few	-	TRBJ1-6	CASSYGGNSPLHF	TGTGCCAGCAGCTATGGGGGGAATTCACCCCTCCACTTT
TRBV27	-	-	TRBJ2-7	CASSLTGREQYF	TGTGCCAGCAGTTTAACAGGGCGCGAGCAGTACTTC
TRBV25-1	-	-	TRBJ1-2	CASSESGFGGGYTF	TGTGCCAGCAGTGAATCCGGCTTTGGGGGTGGCTACACCTTC
TRBV5-8	-	-	TRBJ2-7	CASSLNLGEITYEQYF	TGTGCCAGCAGCTTAAACCTGGGGGAGATCACCTACGAGCAGTACTTC
TRBV30	-	-	TRBJ1-4	CAWTGGVLNEKLFF	TGTGCCTGGACGGGCGGGGTCCTTAATGAAAAACTGTTTTTT
TRBV5-1	-	-	TRBJ2-3	CASSLDTVGTDTQYF	TGCGCCAGCAGCTTGGATACAGTAGGCACAGATACGCAGTATTTT
TRBV23-1	-	-	TRBJ2-7	CASSQSGRQNYEQYF	TGCGCCAGCAGTCAATCAGGTCGACAGAACTACGAGCAATACTTC
TRBV5-4	-	-	TRBJ1-6	CASSDPDGVASSYNSPLHF	TGTGCCAGCAGTGACCCGGACGGAGTCGCAAGCTCCTATAATTCACCCCTCCACTTT
TRBV7-8	few	-	TRBJ1-6	CASSFYTGRYDSPLHF	TGTGCCAGCAGCTTCTACACAGGGAGGTACGATTCACCCCTCCACTTT
TRBV19	-	TRBD2	TRBJ2-3	CASSMTSGVRTTDTQYF	TGTGCCAGTAGTATGACTAGCGGGGTTCGAACCACAGATACGCAGTATTTT
TRBV11-2	few	-	TRBJ1-2	CASSPGTGMGYGYTF	TGTGCCAGCAGCCCCGGAACAGGGATGGGTTATGGCTACACCTTC
TRBV2	-	TRBD1	TRBJ1-1	CASSRQGSMNTEAFF	TGTGCCAGCAGCAGACAGGGCAGTATGAACACTGAAGCTTTCTTT
TRBV29-1	-	TRBD1	TRBJ2-7	CSVGDRAEQYF	TGCAGCGTTGGGGACAGGGCCGAGCAGTACTTC
TRBV7-8	-	TRBD1	TRBJ2-6	CASSLRDRGSGANVLTF	TGTGCCAGCAGCCTACGGGACAGGGGGTCTGGGGCCAACGTCCTGACTTTC
TRBV4-2	-	-	TRBJ2-7	CASSQDRQGGPGEQYF	TGTGCCAGCAGCCAGGACCGGCAGGGCGGTCCGGGCGAGCAGTACTTC
TRBV27	-	-	TRBJ1-5	CASSLKPPLDSSNQPQHF	TGTGCCAGCAGTTTGAAACCTCCCCTTGACAGCAGCAATCAGCCCCAGCATTTT
TRBV19	-	-	TRBJ2-3	CASSALGRSDTDTQYF	TGTGCCAGTAGTGCACTAGGGAGGTCAGACACAGATACGCAGTATTTT
TRBV7-6	-	-	TRBJ2-1	CASSLGSRGGAWNEQFF	TGTGCCAGCAGCTTAGGGTCGCGAGGGGGGGCCTGGAATGAGCAGTTCTTC
TRBV29-1	-	-	TRBJ2-3	CSVERSRTDTQYF	TGCAGCGTTGAACGATCGCGTACAGATACGCAGTATTTT
TRBV30	-	-	TRBJ2-7	CAWSVIGTYEQYF	TGTGCCTGGAGTGTTATAGGCACCTACGAGCAGTACTTC
TRBV6-4	-	-	TRBJ2-2	CASSVGDTGELFF	TGTGCCAGCAGTGTAGGGGACACCGGGGAGCTGTTTTTT
TRBV5-1	-	TRBD1	TRBJ1-2	CASSTGQEPVSSDYTF	TGCGCCAGCAGCACAGGACAGGAGCCGGTTTCCTCGGACTACACCTTC
TRBV11-3	-	-	TRBJ1-3	CASSPRTVSGNTIYF	TGTGCCAGCAGCCCTCGGACAGTCTCTGGAAACACCATATATTTT
TRBV7-3	-	TRBD1	TRBJ2-3	CASSKTGVADTQYF	TGTGCCAGCAGCAAGACAGGGGTTGCAGATACGCAGTATTTT
TRBV2	-	TRBD1	TRBJ2-1	CASIRDRGYNEQFF	TGTGCCAGCATCCGGGACAGGGGCTACAATGAGCAGTTCTTC